The clone carrying this T cell receptor (beta chain) was recorded a few times. Its antigen is still unknown. Distinct nucleotide sequences in the sample also encode this CDR3. Germline lookup yields CDR1 MNHEY and CDR2 SMNVEV (reference sequence). V lost 5 bases to trimming and J lost 1 base, with 3 bases between them. CDR3 size: 12 residues. The sample comes from a study of CD8+ T cells in alopecia areata. Study results and caveats: Higher clonality than in normal scalp was seen in lesional scalp, especially alopecia totalis/universalis. Normal-skin resident alphabeta T cells also appear among scalp sample sequences.

RNA was isolated and reverse transcribed to cDNA, the sequencing template. Method: immunoSEQ multiplex PCR; TCRdb's copy keeps in-frame clones and lacks some. The sample records over 150,000 clones, about 61% being singletons. This chain uses TRBV27 with TRBJ1-5; D unresolved. Sequencing was done on a sample of CD8+ T cells sorted from blood. This clonotype originated in a human donor in good health. This chain's CDR3 is CASSPSNQPQHF. In nucleotides, the CDR3 is TGTGCCAGCAGTCCAAGCAATCAGCCCCAGCATTTT.